Shown below are 4 T cell receptor beta chains from a single sample sequenced in a study of T-cell reconstitution after alpha-beta-depleted transplantation in children. The authors prepared the TCRbeta library with unique molecular identifiers. MiXCR, run by TCRdb on the PCR reads, gives a single entry per CDR3 protein. This table holds around 700,000 distinct CDR3 sequences, about an eighth found once. This material consisted of PBMCs, taken before TCRalphabeta/CD19-depleted stem cell transplant. All receptors come from a girl under 10 years old with congenital amegakaryocytic thrombocytopenia, due to receive a stem cell transplant.

The genes are TRBV20-1 and TRBJ2-1; either TRBD1 or TRBD2 may supply D (5 bases each). CDR3 size: 16 residues. V shed 6 bases and J shed 0 bases, with 18 bases lying between them. Germline V gives CDR1 DFQATT, CDR2 SNEGSKA (reference sequence). The CDR3 loop is CSARGGSLSSYNEQFF. The CDR3 nucleotides read TGCAGTGCCCGGGGCGGGTCCCTGAGCTCCTACAATGAGCAGTTCTTC.

This clonotype was counted only a few times. This chain links TRBV12-3 or TRBV12-4 with TRBJ2-5; 10 positions agree with TRBD1. J was trimmed by 5 bases and V by 4 bases; bases with no gene match: 7. The CDR3 extends over 15 amino acids. CDR3 coding DNA: TGTGCCAGCAGTTCCCCCGGGACAGGGGCGGAGACCCAGTACTTC. It translates to CASSSPGTGAETQYF.

This clonotype occurred a few times. The rearrangement uses TRBV20-1 and TRBJ2-1, with 9 bases lining up with TRBD2. Germline CDR1 is DFQATT and CDR2 is SNEGSKA (reference sequence). This CDR3 contains 17 residues. With V trimmed by 2 bases and J by 4 bases, 12 bases remained unmatched. The CDR3 region is CSARSWGSGRRYNEQFF. In nucleotides, the CDR3 is TGCAGTGCTAGATCCTGGGGTAGCGGGAGAAGGTACAATGAGCAGTTCTTC.

The table lists this clonotype with many counts. V gene TRBV29-1 combines with J gene TRBJ2-1; D not resolved. Germline V gene data show CDR1 as SQVTM and CDR2 as ANQGSEA. V was trimmed by 1 base and J by 0 bases, leaving 10 bases between them. This CDR3 spans 15 amino acids. CDR3 region: CSVEGSLSSYNEQFF. Written as DNA, the CDR3 is TGCAGCGTTGAAGGGTCCCTAAGCTCCTACAATGAGCAGTTCTTC.